What follows is one TCR beta chain and its context. Antigen unknown. This clone may be a read error of a much larger clone one base away. These data belong to a study of read filtering for tumor transcriptome and immune sequencing. Study summary: Whole-transcriptome libraries were prepared after DNase treatment. Study findings and constraints: The CD138-negative fraction was mixed bone marrow immune cells, not pure T cells.

V lost 1 base and J 0 bases, leaving 6 bases between the germline ends. The germline V gene encodes CDR1 SGHAT and CDR2 FQNNGV. CDR3 length: 15 amino acids. This library used roughly 400 ng RNA and molecular barcoded adaptors spanning alpha/delta and beta/gamma chains. MiXCR, applied by TCRdb to the reads, yields one record per CDR3 protein. This table has some 140,000 distinct CDR3 sequences, roughly 13% appearing once. J is TRBJ2-2 and V is TRBV11-2; TRBD2 might be the D (5 bases). Input material: a population of CD138-negative cells sorted from bone marrow. This TCR was sampled from a donor at least 40 years old with multiple myeloma. DNA for the CDR3: TGTGCCAGCAGCTTAGCGGGGACGAACACCGGGGAGCTGTTTTTT. As protein: CASSLAGTNTGELFF.